Each of the 27 T cell receptor beta chains below was sequenced from the same sample in a study of blood T cell repertoires in COVID-19. The method was immunoSEQ multiplex PCR; TCRdb's version includes in-frame clones alone and lacks a portion of them. The table shows 200,000 to 300,000 clones, with approximately 85% occurring only once. Specimen: peripheral blood. These receptors were obtained from a man over 45 with COVID-19, enrolled during active disease.

The rearrangement uses TRBV15 and TRBJ1-6, with a tentative D call TRBD1 (6 bases). Germline values: CDR1 LNHNV, CDR2 YYDKDF (reference sequence). The length of the CDR3 is 19 residues. V dropped 5 bases and J dropped 5 bases, with 25 bases sitting between them. CDR3 nucleotide sequence: TGTGCCACCAGCTCCGGGACATATCTCGGACCCTGGCATAATTCACCCCTCCACTTT. Translated: CATSSGTYLGPWHNSPLHF.

CDR3 nucleotide sequence: TGTGCCAGCAGAAAGACAGGGGAGGTGAACACTGAAGCTTTCTTT. Translated, it gives CASRKTGEVNTEAFF. The genes are TRBV6-5 and TRBJ1-1; 8 nucleotides agree with TRBD1. The J segment lost 0 bases and the V segment lost 6 bases, leaving 6 bases of the junction unmatched. In germline, CDR1 is MNHEY, CDR2 SVGAGI. CDR3 length equals 15 residues.

In this sample, this clone turned up once. V is TRBV24-1 and J is TRBJ2-6; D is ambiguous. There are 15 residues in the CDR3. Germline assignment: CDR1 KGHDR and CDR2 SFDVKD. V lost 5 bases and J lost 5, with 12 bases in between. The CDR3 sequence is CATSASGPRANVLTF. CDR3 nucleotides: TGTGCCACCAGTGCGTCTGGTCCTAGGGCCAACGTCCTGACTTTC.

The gene calls are TRBV14 and TRBJ2-4; 7 nucleotides align to TRBD2. Losses at the gene ends were 1 base for V and 6 bases for J; bases not matched to a gene: 3. The CDR3 extends over 14 amino acids. The V gene's germline CDR1 is SGHDN and CDR2 FVKESK. CDR3 loop: CASSQAGGGNIQYF. CDR3 bases: TGTGCCAGCAGCCAAGCTGGGGGGGGAAACATTCAGTACTTC.

A few counts support this clone. This sequence joins TRBV7-6 and TRBJ1-6; D is unresolved. Germline-derived CDR1 and CDR2 are SGHVS and FNYEAQ. This CDR3 has 16 amino acids. V shed 1 base and J shed 0 bases, with 7 bases lying between them. The chain's CDR3 is CASSLDWSSYNSPLHF. CDR3 bases: TGTGCCAGCAGCTTAGACTGGAGCTCCTATAATTCACCCCTCCACTTT.

The V and J genes are TRBV7-8 and TRBJ1-1; possibly TRBD1 for D (5 bases). The CDR3 has 14 amino acids. Trimming removed 1 base at V and 7 bases at J, with 13 bases between. In germline, CDR1 is SGHVS, CDR2 FQNEAQ. The CDR3 sequence: CASSLVPRAGEAFF. The CDR3 coding sequence is TGTGCCAGCAGCTTAGTACCCAGGGCCGGTGAAGCTTTCTTT.

The chain uses TRBV3-1 (or the pseudogene TRBV3-2) and TRBJ2-1; 9 positions match TRBD1. The V segment lost 1 base and the J segment 9 bases; nucleotides outside the gene matches: 10. Germline V gives CDR1 LGHDT, CDR2 YNNKEL (reference sequence). The CDR3 is 16 amino acids. CDR3 sequence reads: CASSQVPGQGEGEQFF. The CDR3 DNA is TGTGCCAGCAGCCAAGTTCCGGGACAGGGTGAGGGTGAGCAGTTCTTC.

This clone was observed a single time. V is TRBV24-1 and J is TRBJ1-1; TRBD1 matches at 7 bases. The CDR3 spans 14 residues. Germline V gives CDR1 KGHDR, CDR2 SFDVKD. V was clipped by 9 bases and J by 1 base; unmatched bases: 7. This chain's CDR3 is CATVRDSSNTEAFF. CDR3 in DNA: TGTGCCACCGTCAGGGACAGCTCGAACACTGAAGCTTTCTTT.

This chain uses TRBV9 with TRBJ2-7, with D perhaps matching TRBD2 (6 bases). This CDR3 is built from 14 residues. Germline CDR1 and CDR2: SGDLS and YYNGEE. The V and J ends lost 0 bases and 2 bases respectively, with 9 bases between them. The CDR3 coding sequence is TGTGCCAGCAGCGTAGGGACTACACCCTACGAGCAGTACTTC. Its translation: CASSVGTTPYEQYF.

The chain couples TRBV7-3 to TRBJ2-3; tentative D call: TRBD2 (5 bases). V lost 1 base and J lost 9, with 11 bases in between. The CDR3 is made up of 13 amino acids. Germline assignment: CDR1 SGHTA and CDR2 FQGTGA. CDR3 region: CASSLSPGETQYF. In DNA form, the CDR3 reads TGTGCCAGCAGCTTAAGCCCCGGGGAGACGCAGTATTTT.

The chain uses TRBV3-1 (or the pseudogene TRBV3-2) and TRBJ1-2, with TRBD1 matching over 7 bases. This CDR3 spans 16 amino acids. From germline, CDR1 is LGHDT and CDR2 YNNKEL (reference sequence). J gave up 3 bases and V 3 bases, and 10 bases lay outside the gene matches. The CDR3 coding sequence is TGTGCCAGCAGCCAGCCCCGAATCGGGACAGACTATGGCTACACCTTC. Translating it yields CASSQPRIGTDYGYTF.

This chain connects TRBV6-5 to TRBJ1-1; unclear D gene. Trimming stripped 5 bases from V and 1 base from J, with 11 bases between. Germline lookup yields CDR1 MNHEY and CDR2 SVGAGI. This CDR3 is 14 amino acids long. The CDR3 bases are TGTGCCAGCAGTCGGACGGACTCGAACACTGAAGCTTTCTTT. This encodes CASSRTDSNTEAFF.

The chain has TRBV6-6 and TRBJ1-1, with TRBD1 as a possible D gene (6 bases). The V gene's germline CDR1 is MNHNY and CDR2 SVGAGI (reference sequence). Trimming left V 5 bases short and J 4 bases short, with 17 bases between. The CDR3 consists of 15 residues. The CDR3 is CASSPPAGDTTEAFF. The CDR3 DNA sequence: TGTGCCAGCAGTCCCCCGGCCGGGGACACCACTGAAGCTTTCTTT.

The CDR3, as DNA: TGCGCCAGCAGCCAAGATTTGGTGCAGCTTAATTCCCCCGGGTACGAGCAGTACTTC. Protein product: CASSQDLVQLNSPGYEQYF. This chain connects TRBV4-3 to TRBJ2-7; D not certain. Germline V gives CDR1 LGHNA, CDR2 YSLEER. This CDR3 region has 19 residues. V lost 0 bases and J lost 4, with 25 bases in between.

The rearrangement joins TRBV2 to TRBJ2-2; 10 positions match TRBD2. Trimming at V came to 8 bases and at J to 5 bases, leaving 14 bases not matched to a gene. Germline V gene sequence: CDR1 SNHLY, CDR2 FYNNEI. The CDR3 has 17 residues. This CDR3 is CASVTGIAGGNTGELFF. DNA of the CDR3: TGTGCCAGCGTCACCGGAATAGCGGGGGGTAATACCGGGGAGCTGTTTTTT.

This clone has a handful of counts. The chain links TRBV24-1 to TRBJ1-2; 7 positions match TRBD1. The CDR3 length is 14 residues. Germline trimming cut 3 bases from V and 7 bases from J; bases unmatched to any gene: 7. The V gene's germline CDR1 is KGHDR and CDR2 SFDVKD. This CDR3 is CATSDATGDGGYTF. In DNA, the CDR3 is TGTGCCACCAGTGATGCCACAGGGGATGGTGGCTACACCTTC.

The DNA of the CDR3 is TGTGCCAGCAGCTTGCGACTCCAGATGGGTTCACCCCTCCACTTT. It yields the protein CASSLRLQMGSPLHF. The chain carries TRBV7-8 and TRBJ1-6; no clear D gene. Germline V gives CDR1 SGHVS, CDR2 FQNEAQ. Between the trimmed V and J ends, which lost 3 bases and 9 bases, there was a span of 15 bases. CDR3 size: 15 residues.

The CDR3 is CASSPWGGDRGNEQFF. As DNA, the CDR3 is TGTGCCAGCAGCCCCTGGGGAGGGGACAGGGGTAATGAGCAGTTCTTC. The genes are TRBV7-9 and TRBJ2-1; 10 nucleotides line up with TRBD1. The germline gives CDR1 SEHNR, CDR2 FQNEAQ (reference sequence). The CDR3 has 16 amino acids. Losses at the gene ends were 5 bases for V and 7 bases for J; bases not matched to a gene: 11.

This clone has just a few counts. V usage is TRBV5-4 and J usage is TRBJ1-2; the match to TRBD1 covers 9 bases. The CDR3 has 15 amino acids. Unmatched junction bases numbered 7, after V lost 4 bases and J lost 3 bases. Germline CDR1 and CDR2: SGHNT and YYREEE (reference sequence). CDR3 nucleotide sequence: TGTGCCAGCAGCCCCCGGGACAGGGCTTACTATGGCTACACCTTC. Amino acid sequence: CASSPRDRAYYGYTF.

V usage is TRBV24-1 and J usage is TRBJ2-3, with 13 positions matching TRBD2. With 10 bases clipped from V and 8 bases from J, the junction kept 20 bases outside the gene matches. The germline V gene encodes CDR1 KGHDR and CDR2 SFDVKD. The CDR3 totals 18 residues. The CDR3 spells CATSPGGLAGKPQGTQYF. DNA of the CDR3: TGTGCCACTTCTCCCGGGGGACTAGCGGGGAAACCACAGGGTACGCAGTATTTT.

The chain employs TRBV19 and TRBJ1-2, with D perhaps TRBD1 (5 bases). The germline V gene has CDR1 LNHDA and CDR2 SQIVND (reference sequence). The V gene lost 8 bases and the J gene lost 7 bases, with 20 bases spanning the gap. The CDR3 consists of 14 residues. CDR3 loop: CASANLGGDPGYTF. For the CDR3, the DNA is TGTGCCAGTGCTAACCTTGGCGGGGACCCTGGCTACACCTTC.

The chain recombines TRBV19 with TRBJ2-7, with a tentative D call TRBD1 (6 bases). Germline assignment: CDR1 LNHDA and CDR2 SQIVND (reference sequence). Trimming left V 3 bases short and J 1 base short, with 10 bases between. The CDR3 covers 14 residues. CDR3 bases: TGTGCCAGTAGTATCTGGGACAAGTCCTACGAGCAGTACTTC. This translates into CASSIWDKSYEQYF.

The genes are TRBV3-1 (or the pseudogene TRBV3-2) and TRBJ1-2; maybe TRBD1 (6 bases). Per germline, CDR1 LGHDT and CDR2 YNNKEL (reference sequence). This CDR3 is built from 15 residues. V lost 5 bases to trimming and J lost 4 bases, with 17 bases between them. The CDR3 DNA follows: TGTGCCAGCAGCAAAACCAGGGGCGACTCCTATGGCTACACCTTC. Residues: CASSKTRGDSYGYTF.

V gene TRBV18 combines with J gene TRBJ1-1; the D gene is possibly TRBD1 (6 bases). Trimming shortened V by 3 bases and J by 8 bases, and 13 bases separated the two germline ends. Germline loops: CDR1 KGHSH, CDR2 LQKENI. This CDR3 is built from 13 residues. CDR3 residues: CASSPMGQLEAFF. CDR3 nucleotide sequence: TGTGCCAGCTCACCCATGGGACAATTAGAAGCTTTCTTT.

V is TRBV13 and J is TRBJ1-2; D is uncertain. The CDR3 loop spans 14 amino acids. CDR1 is PRHDT, CDR2 FYEKMQ, per germline (reference sequence). The ends were cut back, 0 bases at V and 4 bases at J, with 9 bases in the middle. CDR3 sequence: CASSLGRLSYGYTF. CDR3 DNA: TGTGCCAGCAGCTTAGGCCGTCTGAGCTATGGCTACACCTTC.

The V call is TRBV18, the J call TRBJ1-4; 7 bases are a match to TRBD1. This CDR3 is built from 17 residues. Germline V gene data show CDR1 as KGHSH and CDR2 as LQKENI. V dropped 3 bases and J dropped 8; count of bases not matched to a gene: 15. CDR3 DNA sequence: TGTGCCAGCTCACCTTCCCAAAACAGGGGATCTACGGAAAAACTGTTTTTT. This gives the protein CASSPSQNRGSTEKLFF.

The rearrangement uses TRBV4-2 and TRBJ2-7, with D unclear. Germline V gene sequence: CDR1 LGHNA, CDR2 YNFKEQ. V was clipped by 5 bases and J by 2 bases, with 7 bases between them. The CDR3 contains 12 residues. As DNA, the CDR3 is TGTGCCAGCAGCTCTCGTGCCTACGAGCAGTACTTC. It yields the protein CASSSRAYEQYF.